A single T cell receptor beta chain is shown here with its context. The data were taken from a study of tumor and adjacent non-tumor tissue in lung cancer. The library came from three nested PCR rounds adapted from ARM-PCR protocols. TCRdb ran MiXCR on the multiplex PCR reads and lists one entry per CDR3 protein. The sample holds about 110,000 distinct CDR3 sequences, roughly three fifths seen once. No cell sorting was done before RNA was extracted from the tissue. The normal lung tissue was taken more than 3 cm from the tumor edge. This TCR came from a man aged 55 to 70 with non-small cell lung cancer. The specimen sequenced was distant non-tumor lung tissue.

The CDR3, as DNA: TGTGCCAGCAGCGTGGGGACCCTAGGTGCAGATACGCAGTATTTT. Translated, it gives CASSVGTLGADTQYF. The chain is built from TRBV9 and TRBJ2-3, with D perhaps matching TRBD1 or TRBD2 (5 bases each). V was clipped by 2 bases and J by 4 bases, with 14 bases between them. The germline CDR1 and CDR2 sequences are SGDLS and YYNGEE. The CDR3 spans 15 residues.